This T cell receptor beta chain was profiled in a study of blood T cells in healthy people across ages. Combining a sample-barcoded 5' primer with a J-beta primer mix, a second PCR ran for 7 to 11 cycles. TCRdb independently ran MiXCR on the 5' RACE reads; one entry per CDR3 protein. The sample carries hundreds of thousands of distinct CDR3 sequences, roughly 50% recorded once. The CDR3 is made up of 15 amino acids. Per germline, CDR1 MGHRA and CDR2 YSYEKL. Trimming cost V 1 base and J 9 bases, with 16 bases left between them. V is TRBV4-1 and J is TRBJ1-5; D is perhaps TRBD1 (5 bases). The sequence was collected from a man in his thirties or forties in good health. Sequencing was performed on blood. CDR3 loop: CASSQASVGVAPQHF. CDR3 in DNA: TGCGCCAGCAGCCAAGCTAGTGTGGGGGTCGCGCCCCAGCATTTT.